The entry below gives a single T cell receptor beta chain sequence along with its context. The data belong to a study of patients and donors after allogeneic stem cell transplantation. TCRdb reprocessed the RT-PCR reads with MiXCR, giving one entry per CDR3 protein. The sample carries some 880,000 distinct CDR3 sequences, about 20% recorded once. The sequence derives from a human donor who was either an allogeneic HSCT recipient or a stem cell or donor lymphocyte infusion donor (not recorded which). It is not recorded whose cells these are; they may come from a transplant donor. The sample consisted of blood, either unsorted or a sorted T cell fraction (not recorded which).

CDR3 bases: TGTGCCAGCAGTTATGAGAGGCTCACAGATACGCAGTATTTT. Translation gives CASSYERLTDTQYF. V is TRBV27 and J is TRBJ2-3; D unresolved. V lost 4 bases, J lost 2 bases, and 10 bases lay in between. Germline CDR1 and CDR2: MNHEY and SMNVEV (reference sequence). The CDR3 has 14 amino acids.